The T cell receptor (beta chain) under discussion was sequenced for a study of T cell responses to AZD1222 COVID-19 vaccine. For the study at large: Analysis merged second doses at about 4 or about 12 weeks. Study-level results: White British people made up most donors, females outnumbered males, and clonal diversity was possibly underestimated.

Only in-frame clones appear in the TCRdb table, and some are missing; sequencing was by immunoSEQ multiplex PCR. The sample has approximately 130,000 clones, 85% to 95% seen once. About this clone: The antigen remains undetermined.

CDR3 length: 9 amino acids. V was shortened by 8 bases and J by 5 bases, with 1 base between the two germline ends. The chain has TRBV12-3 or TRBV12-4 and TRBJ1-5; D is unclear. The clonotype was recovered from an adult in good health. The sequenced sample was peripheral blood, obtained on day 0 of AZD1222 vaccination. The CDR3 DNA reads as TGTGCCAGCCATCAGCCCCAGCATTTT. This codes for CASHQPQHF.